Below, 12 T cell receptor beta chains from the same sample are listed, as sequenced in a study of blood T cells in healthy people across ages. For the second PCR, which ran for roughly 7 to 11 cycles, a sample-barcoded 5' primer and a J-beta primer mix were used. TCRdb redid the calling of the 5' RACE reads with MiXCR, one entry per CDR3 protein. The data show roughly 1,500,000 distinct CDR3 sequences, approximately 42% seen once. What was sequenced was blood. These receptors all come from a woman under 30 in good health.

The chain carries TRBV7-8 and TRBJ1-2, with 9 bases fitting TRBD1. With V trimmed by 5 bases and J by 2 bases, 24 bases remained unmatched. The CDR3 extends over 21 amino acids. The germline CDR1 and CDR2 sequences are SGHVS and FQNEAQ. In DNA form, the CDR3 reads TGTGCCAGCAGCCCAGTGGGACAGGGAATAGGTTGGTCGACAAAAAACTATGGCTACACCTTC. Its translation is CASSPVGQGIGWSTKNYGYTF.

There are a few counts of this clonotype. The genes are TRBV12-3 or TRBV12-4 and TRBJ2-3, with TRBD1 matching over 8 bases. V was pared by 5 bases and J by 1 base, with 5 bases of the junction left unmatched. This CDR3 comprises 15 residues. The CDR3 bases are TGTGCCAGCAGTGACTCGGGACAGGGCACAGATACGCAGTATTTT. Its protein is CASSDSGQGTDTQYF.

The CDR3 spells CSGARGQGGELFF. CDR3 nucleotide sequence: TGCAGCGGTGCACGGGGGCAGGGCGGGGAGCTGTTTTTT. V usage is TRBV29-1 and J usage is TRBJ2-2; D possibly uses TRBD1 or TRBD2 (6 bases each). Deletions cut 7 bases from V and 7 bases from J, with 16 bases between. The germline V gene has CDR1 SQVTM and CDR2 ANQGSEA. This CDR3 has 13 residues.

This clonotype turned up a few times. This CDR3 is CASCDRGGYNEQFF. CDR3 DNA sequence: TGTGCCAGCTGCGACAGGGGTGGATACAATGAGCAGTTCTTC. The chain links TRBV6-6 to TRBJ2-1; the match to TRBD1 covers 8 bases. Germline CDR1 MNHNY, CDR2 SVGAGI (reference sequence). CDR3 size: 14 residues. V lost 8 bases to trimming and J lost 4 bases; unmatched junction nucleotides: 7.

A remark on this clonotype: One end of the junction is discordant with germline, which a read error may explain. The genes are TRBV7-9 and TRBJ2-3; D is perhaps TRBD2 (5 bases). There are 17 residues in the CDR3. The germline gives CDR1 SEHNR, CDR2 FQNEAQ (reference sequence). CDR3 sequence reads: CASSLAEGKGSRDTQYF. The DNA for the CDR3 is TGTGCCAGCAGCCTAGCTGAGGGCAAGGGTTCTCGGGATACGCAGTATTTT.

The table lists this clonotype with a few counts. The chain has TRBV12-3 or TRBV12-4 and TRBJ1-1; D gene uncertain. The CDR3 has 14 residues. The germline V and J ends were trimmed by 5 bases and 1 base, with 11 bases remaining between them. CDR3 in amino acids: CASSPAPANTEAFF. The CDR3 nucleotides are TGTGCCAGCAGTCCCGCCCCGGCGAACACTGAAGCTTTCTTT.

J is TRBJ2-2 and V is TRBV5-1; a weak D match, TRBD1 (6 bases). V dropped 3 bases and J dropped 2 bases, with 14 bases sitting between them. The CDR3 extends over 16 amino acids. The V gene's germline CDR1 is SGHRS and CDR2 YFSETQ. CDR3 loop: CASSSTGTINTGELFF. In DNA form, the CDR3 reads TGCGCCAGCAGCTCAACCGGGACAATAAACACCGGGGAGCTGTTTTTT.

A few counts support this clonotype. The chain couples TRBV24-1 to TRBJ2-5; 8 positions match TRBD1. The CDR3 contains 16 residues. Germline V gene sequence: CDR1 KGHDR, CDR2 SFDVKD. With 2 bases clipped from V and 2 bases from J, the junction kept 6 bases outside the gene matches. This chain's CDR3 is CATSDSPGQGQETQYF. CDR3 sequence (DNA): TGTGCCACCAGTGATTCTCCCGGACAGGGACAAGAGACCCAGTACTTC.

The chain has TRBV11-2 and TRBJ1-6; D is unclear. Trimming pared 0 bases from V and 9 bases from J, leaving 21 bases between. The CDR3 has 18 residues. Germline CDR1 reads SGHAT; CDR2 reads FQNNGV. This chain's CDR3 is CASSLDTAYRGSSSPLHF. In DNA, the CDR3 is TGTGCCAGCAGCTTAGACACGGCATATCGAGGGAGCTCTTCACCCCTCCACTTT.

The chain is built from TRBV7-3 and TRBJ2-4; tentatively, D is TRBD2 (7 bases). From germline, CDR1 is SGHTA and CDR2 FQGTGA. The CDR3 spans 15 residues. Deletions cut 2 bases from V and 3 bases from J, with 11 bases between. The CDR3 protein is CASSLGRGHKNIQYF. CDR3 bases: TGTGCCAGCAGCTTAGGGCGGGGGCACAAAAACATTCAGTACTTC.

The chain's CDR3 is CASSEGSGRLTYEQYF. The DNA of the CDR3 is TGTGCCAGCAGTGAGGGCTCGGGACGTCTTACCTACGAGCAGTACTTC. The chain links TRBV2 to TRBJ2-7; D is possibly TRBD1 or TRBD2 (5 bases each). The CDR3 runs to 16 residues. From germline, CDR1 is SNHLY and CDR2 FYNNEI. Trimming removed 3 bases from V and 2 bases from J, with 17 bases in between.

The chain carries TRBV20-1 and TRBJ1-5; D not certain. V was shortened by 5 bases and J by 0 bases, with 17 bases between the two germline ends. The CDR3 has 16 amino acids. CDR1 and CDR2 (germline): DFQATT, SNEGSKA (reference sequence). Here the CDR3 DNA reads TGCAGTGCTCAGACCGGGATAGCATATAGCAATCAGCCCCAGCATTTT. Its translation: CSAQTGIAYSNQPQHF.